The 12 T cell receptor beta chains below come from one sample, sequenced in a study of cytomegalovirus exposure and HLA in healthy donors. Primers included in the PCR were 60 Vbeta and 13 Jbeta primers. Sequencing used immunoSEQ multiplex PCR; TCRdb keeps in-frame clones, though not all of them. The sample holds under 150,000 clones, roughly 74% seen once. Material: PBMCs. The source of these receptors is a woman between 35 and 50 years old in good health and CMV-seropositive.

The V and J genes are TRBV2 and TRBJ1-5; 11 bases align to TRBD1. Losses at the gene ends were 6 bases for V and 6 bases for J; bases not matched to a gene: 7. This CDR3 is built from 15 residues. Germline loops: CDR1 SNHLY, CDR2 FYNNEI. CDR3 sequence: CASSGQGARGQPQHF. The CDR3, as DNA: TGTGCCAGCAGCGGACAGGGGGCGAGGGGTCAGCCCCAGCATTTT.

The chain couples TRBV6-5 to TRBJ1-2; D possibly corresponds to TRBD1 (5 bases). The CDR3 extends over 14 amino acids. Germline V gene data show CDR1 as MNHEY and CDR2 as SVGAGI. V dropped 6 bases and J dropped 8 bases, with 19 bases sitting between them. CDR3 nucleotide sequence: TGTGCCAGCAGGGCATTTTCAGGGTCTGACGGCTACACCTTC. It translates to CASRAFSGSDGYTF.

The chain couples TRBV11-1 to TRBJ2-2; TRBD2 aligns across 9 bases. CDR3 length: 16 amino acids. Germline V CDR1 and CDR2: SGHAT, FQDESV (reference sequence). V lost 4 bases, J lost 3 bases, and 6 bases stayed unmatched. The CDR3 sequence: CASSSPTSGHTGELFF. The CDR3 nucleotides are TGTGCCAGCAGCTCCCCGACTAGCGGACACACCGGGGAGCTGTTTTTT.

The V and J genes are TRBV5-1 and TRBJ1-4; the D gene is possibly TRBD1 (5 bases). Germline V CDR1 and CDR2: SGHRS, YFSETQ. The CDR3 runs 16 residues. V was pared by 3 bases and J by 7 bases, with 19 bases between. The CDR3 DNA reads TGCGCCAGCAGCTGGGGCGAGGCAGCAAACTTTGAAAAACTGTTTTTT. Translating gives CASSWGEAANFEKLFF.

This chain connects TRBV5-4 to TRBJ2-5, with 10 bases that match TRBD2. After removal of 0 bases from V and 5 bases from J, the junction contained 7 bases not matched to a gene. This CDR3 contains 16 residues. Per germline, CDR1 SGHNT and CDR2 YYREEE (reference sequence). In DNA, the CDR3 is TGTGCCAGCAGCTTGGGGCTAGCGGGAGCGCGGGAGACCCAGTACTTC. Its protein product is CASSLGLAGARETQYF. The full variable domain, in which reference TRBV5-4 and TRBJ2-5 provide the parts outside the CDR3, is ETGVTQSPTHLIKTRGQQVTLRCSSQSGHNTVSWYQQALGQGPQFIFQYYREEENGRGNFPPRFSGLQFPNYSSELNVNALELDDSALYLCASSLGLAGARETQYFGPGTRLLVL.

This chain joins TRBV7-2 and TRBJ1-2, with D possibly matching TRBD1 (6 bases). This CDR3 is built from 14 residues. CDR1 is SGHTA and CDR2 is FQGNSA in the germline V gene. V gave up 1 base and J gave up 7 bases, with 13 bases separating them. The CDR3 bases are TGTGCCAGCAGCTTAGTGGGGGGGGCCCCTGGCTACACCTTC. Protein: CASSLVGGAPGYTF.

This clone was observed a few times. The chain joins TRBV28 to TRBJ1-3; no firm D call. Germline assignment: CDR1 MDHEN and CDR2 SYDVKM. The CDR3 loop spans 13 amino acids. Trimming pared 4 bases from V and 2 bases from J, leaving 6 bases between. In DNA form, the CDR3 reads TGTGCCAGCAGTTATGAGGCTGGAAACACCATATATTTT. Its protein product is CASSYEAGNTIYF.

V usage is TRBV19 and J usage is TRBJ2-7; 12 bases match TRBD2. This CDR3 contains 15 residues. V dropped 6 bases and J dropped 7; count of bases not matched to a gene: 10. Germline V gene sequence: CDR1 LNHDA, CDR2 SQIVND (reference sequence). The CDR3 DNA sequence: TGTGCCAGTAGAGCCTACACTAGCGGGAGGCAAGAGCAGTACTTC. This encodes CASRAYTSGRQEQYF.

This CDR3 reads CASSLQGTVLDSLGYTF. The CDR3 region has the DNA TGCGCCAGCAGCCTACAGGGAACTGTTTTGGATTCGTTGGGCTACACCTTC. V usage is TRBV5-1 and J usage is TRBJ1-2, with D perhaps matching TRBD1 (6 bases). V lost 4 bases and J 8 bases, leaving 27 bases between the germline ends. Germline V gives CDR1 SGHRS, CDR2 YFSETQ. The CDR3 sequence is 17 residues long.

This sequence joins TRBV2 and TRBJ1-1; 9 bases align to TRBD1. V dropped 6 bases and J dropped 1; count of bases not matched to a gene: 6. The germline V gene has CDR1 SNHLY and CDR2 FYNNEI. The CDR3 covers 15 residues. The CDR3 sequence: CASREDRGGNTEAFF. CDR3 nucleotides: TGTGCCAGCAGAGAGGACAGGGGTGGGAACACTGAAGCTTTCTTT.

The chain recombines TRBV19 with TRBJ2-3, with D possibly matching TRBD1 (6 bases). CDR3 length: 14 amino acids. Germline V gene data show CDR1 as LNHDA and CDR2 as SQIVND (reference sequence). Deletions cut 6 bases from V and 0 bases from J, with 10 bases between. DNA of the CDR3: TGTGCCAGTAGCAAGGGGGATAGCACAGATACGCAGTATTTT. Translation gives CASSKGDSTDTQYF.

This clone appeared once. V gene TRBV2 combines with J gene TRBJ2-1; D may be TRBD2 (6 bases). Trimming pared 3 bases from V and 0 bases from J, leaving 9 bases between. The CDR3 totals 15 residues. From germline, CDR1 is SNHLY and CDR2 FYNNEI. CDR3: CASSEIGSSYNEQFF. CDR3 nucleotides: TGTGCCAGCAGTGAGATCGGGAGCTCCTACAATGAGCAGTTCTTC.